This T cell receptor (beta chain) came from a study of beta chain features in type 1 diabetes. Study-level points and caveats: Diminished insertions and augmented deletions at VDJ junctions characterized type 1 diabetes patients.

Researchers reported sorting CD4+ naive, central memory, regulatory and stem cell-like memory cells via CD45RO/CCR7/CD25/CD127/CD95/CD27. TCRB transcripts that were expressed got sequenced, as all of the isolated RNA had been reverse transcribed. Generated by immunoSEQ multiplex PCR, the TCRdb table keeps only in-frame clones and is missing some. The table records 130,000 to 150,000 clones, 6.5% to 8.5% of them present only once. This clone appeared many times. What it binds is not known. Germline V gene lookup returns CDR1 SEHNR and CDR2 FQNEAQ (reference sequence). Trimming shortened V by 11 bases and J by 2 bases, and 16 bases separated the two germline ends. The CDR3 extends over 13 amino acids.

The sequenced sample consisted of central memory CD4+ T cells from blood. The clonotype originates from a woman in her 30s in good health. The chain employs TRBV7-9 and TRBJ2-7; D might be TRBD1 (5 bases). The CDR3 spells CAGQRGTTYEQYF. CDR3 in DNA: TGTGCCGGACAAAGGGGCACGACCTACGAGCAGTACTTC.